What follows are 12 T cell receptor beta chains derived from one specimen sequenced in a study of blood T cell repertoires in COVID-19. The assay was immunoSEQ multiplex PCR, and TCRdb's table has in-frame clones only and misses some. The sample lists around 400,000 clones, 91% occurring once. Sample: PBMCs or T cells enriched from blood (not recorded which). The receptors come from a woman in her thirties or forties who had been exposed to COVID-19.

This rearrangement joins TRBV6-2 or TRBV6-3 to TRBJ2-3; TRBD1 is a possible D gene (5 bases). CDR3 length equals 16 residues. Germline assignment: CDR1 MNHEY and CDR2 SVGEGT. V lost 6 bases to trimming and J lost 2 bases, with 18 bases between them. This CDR3 is CASSPLTGTFTDTQYF. Here the CDR3 DNA reads TGTGCCAGCAGCCCTTTAACAGGCACTTTCACAGATACGCAGTATTTT.

V and J are TRBV5-4 and TRBJ2-4; 9 nucleotides agree with TRBD1. V shed 4 bases and J 0 bases; nucleotides not matched to a gene: 8. There are 17 residues in the CDR3. The germline gives CDR1 SGHNT, CDR2 YYREEE (reference sequence). The CDR3 coding sequence is TGTGCCAGCAGCACCGGACAGGGGAGAATAGCCAAAAACATTCAGTACTTC. Encoded protein: CASSTGQGRIAKNIQYF.

The rearrangement uses TRBV9 and TRBJ2-1; D not certain. CDR1 is SGDLS and CDR2 is YYNGEE in the germline V gene. CDR3 size: 16 residues. V was pared by 6 bases and J by 2 bases, with 18 bases between. CDR3 nucleotide sequence: TGTGCCAGCAATCCCGCCCCAGGTCCCCCCTACAATGAGCAGTTCTTC. As protein: CASNPAPGPPYNEQFF.

In regard to this clone: The same CDR3 can be traced to other DNA sequences in this sample. This chain joins TRBV7-2 and TRBJ1-1, with D possibly being TRBD1 (5 bases). The V end lost 5 bases, the J end lost 1 base, and 8 bases lay between the germline ends. This CDR3 is 13 amino acids long. CDR1 SGHTA and CDR2 FQGNSA come from the germline V gene. CDR3 coding DNA: TGTGCCAGCAGCCGCGGACAGAACACTGAAGCTTTCTTT. Translated, it gives CASSRGQNTEAFF.

The CDR3 spells CASRAGFEAFF. CDR3 bases: TGTGCCAGCAGAGCAGGGTTTGAAGCTTTCTTT. The rearrangement joins TRBV6-4 to TRBJ1-1; D might be TRBD1 (5 bases). In germline, CDR1 is MRHNA, CDR2 SNTAGT. This CDR3 has 11 residues. With 6 bases removed from V and 7 bases from J, the gap between germline ends came to 9 bases.

V is TRBV15 and J is TRBJ1-5, with D hard to call. CDR3 size: 15 residues. Per the germline V gene, CDR1 is LNHNV and CDR2 is YYDKDF (reference sequence). Between the trimmed V and J ends, which lost 0 bases and 3 bases, there was a span of 9 bases. CDR3 nucleotides: TGTGCCACCAGCAGAGATCAACAGCACAATCAGCCCCAGCATTTT. Protein product: CATSRDQQHNQPQHF.

In regard to this clone: A far larger clone lies a single base away; this is likely a read error. The gene calls are TRBV5-5 and TRBJ2-1; 7 bases agree with TRBD1. The V and J ends lost 4 bases and 0 bases, in that order; junction bases with no gene match: 1. CDR1 SGHKS and CDR2 YYEKEE come from the germline V gene (reference sequence). The CDR3 covers 14 residues. The CDR3 nucleotides read TGTGCCAGCAGCAGGGACAGCTCCTACAATGAGCAGTTCTTC. The encoded protein is CASSRDSSYNEQFF.

The chain recombines TRBV3-1 (or the pseudogene TRBV3-2) with TRBJ1-4; TRBD1 might be the D (6 bases). The CDR3 is 13 amino acids. Germline values: CDR1 LGHDT, CDR2 YNNKEL (reference sequence). The V gene lost 2 bases and the J gene lost 13 bases, with 14 bases spanning the gap. Here the CDR3 reads CASSQIQGVGLFF. The CDR3 nucleotides are TGTGCCAGCAGCCAAATACAGGGTGTGGGACTGTTTTTT.

The chain links TRBV7-8 to TRBJ2-1, with 11 bases that match TRBD2. CDR3 length: 16 amino acids. The ends lost 0 bases at V and 5 bases at J; junction bases unmatched: 3. Germline assignment: CDR1 SGHVS and CDR2 FQNEAQ. CDR3 region: CASSLARLAGNNEQFF. CDR3 nucleotide sequence: TGTGCCAGCAGCTTAGCCCGACTAGCGGGAAACAATGAGCAGTTCTTC.

The chain joins TRBV12-5 to TRBJ1-6; D call uncertain. The germline V gene has CDR1 LGHNT and CDR2 FRNRAP. The CDR3 runs 13 residues. The V and J ends lost 5 bases and 9 bases respectively, with 11 bases between them. This CDR3 reads CASGLRQLSPLHF. The CDR3, as DNA: TGTGCTAGTGGTCTCAGACAACTTTCACCCCTCCACTTT.

This clone was observed a handful of times. This sequence joins TRBV6-5 and TRBJ1-2; 9 positions agree with TRBD1. The V and J ends lost 0 bases and 4 bases, in that order; junction bases with no gene match: 6. The germline gives CDR1 MNHEY, CDR2 SVGAGI. This CDR3 is built from 16 residues. The CDR3 nucleotides read TGTGCCAGCAGTTACTCTTACAGGGGGCGCGGCTATGGCTACACCTTC. Its protein is CASSYSYRGRGYGYTF.

The chain has TRBV15 and TRBJ1-1; the D gene is possibly TRBD1 (6 bases). Per germline, CDR1 LNHNV and CDR2 YYDKDF (reference sequence). The length of the CDR3 is 13 residues. V was pared by 3 bases and J by 7 bases, with 12 bases between. CDR3: CATSRYGQHEAFF. The CDR3 DNA sequence: TGTGCCACCAGCAGGTATGGACAGCATGAAGCTTTCTTT.